This is a list of T cell receptor beta chains from one sample in a study of monozygotic twins with inflammatory bowel disease. No DNA is given; TCRdb re-called the 5' RACE reads and lists each CDR3 protein once. The repertoire table contains around 380,000 distinct CDR3 sequences. Sequenced: blood. The receptors shown here come from a human donor with ulcerative colitis or Crohn's disease, or a healthy co-twin of an affected twin (not recorded which). The CDR3 runs from the conserved cysteine through the conserved F or W.

j_call,cdr3_length,v_call,cdr3_aa
TRBJ1-2,12,TRBV30,CAWSSSNYGYTF
TRBJ1-5,15,TRBV4-3,CASSQGPNSNQPQHF
TRBJ2-2,14,TRBV7-2,CASSRDGNTGELFF
TRBJ2-7,15,TRBV7-8,CASSLRGEKAYEQYF
TRBJ2-3,15,TRBV5-1,CASSLEDRLGDTQYF
TRBJ2-5,13,TRBV15,CATSRAMAETQYF
TRBJ2-1,14,TRBV30,CACPGLQSYNEQFF
TRBJ2-7,15,TRBV10-3,CAISPSSGRTYEQYF
TRBJ1-1,14,TRBV7-9,CASSLPPGATEAFF
TRBJ1-6,16,TRBV6-5,CASSSLFDGHNSPLHF
TRBJ2-2,12,TRBV3-1,CASSQFPGELFF
TRBJ2-1,12,TRBV20-1,CSASRSDNEQFF
TRBJ2-2,14,TRBV2,CASSGAVDTGELFF
TRBJ2-3,15,TRBV7-3,CASSGDRARADTQYF
TRBJ2-7,14,TRBV19,CASSIGRASYEQYF
TRBJ2-7,14,TRBV7-2,CASSPWQGIGEQYF